This note documents a single T cell receptor beta chain sequence. The target antigen is unknown. This sample stems from a study of vaccination effects on CD4 cells after COVID-19. The table came from immunoSEQ multiplex PCR; TCRdb's copy has only in-frame clones and leaves some out. The table records almost 70,000 clones, over 70% of them present only once. Study-level results: Both infection-induced and vaccine-induced clones contracted markedly at late post-vaccination timepoints. Healthy vaccine recipients' vaccine-induced clones were almost all SARS-CoV-2 mono-reactive.

Antigen-specific CD4+ T cells were expanded with viral peptide pools in the ViraFEST assay before sequencing. Isolating CD4+ T cells followed about 10 days of culture. Each person got two doses of an mRNA SARS-CoV-2 vaccine, BNT162b2 or mRNA-1273. Vaccinated participants had no history of SARS-CoV-2 infection and tested negative for nucleocapsid antibodies. Cells had half their medium changed to IL-2 medium on days 3 and 7. This CDR3 spans 15 amino acids. Trimming shortened V by 1 base and J by 7 bases, and 16 bases separated the two germline ends. The V gene's germline CDR1 is SGHTA and CDR2 FQGNSA. This TCR came from a human donor who received a COVID-19 vaccine. The chain combines TRBV7-2 with TRBJ2-5; D uncertain. The sequenced sample was CD4+ T cells from PBMCs cultured with HCoV-229E spike peptides, obtained after COVID-19 vaccination. CDR3: CASSLESRPIRTQYF. The CDR3 DNA sequence: TGTGCCAGCAGCTTAGAATCGAGACCGATCCGGACCCAGTACTTC.